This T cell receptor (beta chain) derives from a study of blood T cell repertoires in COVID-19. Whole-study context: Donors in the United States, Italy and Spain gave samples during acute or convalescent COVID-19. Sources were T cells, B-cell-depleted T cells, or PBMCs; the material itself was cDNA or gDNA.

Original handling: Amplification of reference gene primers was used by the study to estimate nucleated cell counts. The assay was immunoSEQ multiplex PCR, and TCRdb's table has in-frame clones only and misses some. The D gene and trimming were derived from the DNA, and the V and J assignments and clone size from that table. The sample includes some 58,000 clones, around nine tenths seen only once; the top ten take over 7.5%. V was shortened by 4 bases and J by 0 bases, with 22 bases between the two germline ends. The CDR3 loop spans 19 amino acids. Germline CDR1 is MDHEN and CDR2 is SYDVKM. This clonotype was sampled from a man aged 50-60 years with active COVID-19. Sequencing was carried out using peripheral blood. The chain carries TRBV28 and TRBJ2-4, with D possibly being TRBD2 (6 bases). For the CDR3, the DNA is TGTGCCAGCAGTTCCCCCCCTCGGGGGACCGCCGAAGCCAAAAACATTCAGTACTTC. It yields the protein CASSSPPRGTAEAKNIQYF. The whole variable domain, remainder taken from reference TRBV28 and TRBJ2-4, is DVKVTQSSRYLVKRTGEKVFLECVQDMDHENMFWYRQDPGLGLRLIYFSYDVKMKEKGDIPEGYSVSREKKERFSLILESASTNQTSMYLCASSSPPRGTAEAKNIQYFGAGTRLSVL.